The 2 T cell receptor beta chains below all came from one sample that was sequenced in a study of blood T cell repertoires in COVID-19. Using immunoSEQ multiplex PCR, the repertoire was profiled, and TCRdb retains in-frame clones only, with some absent. The data contain 78,000 or so clones, roughly 87% of them singletons. The specimen sequenced was peripheral blood. The receptors were gathered from a man of 80 years or more with acute or convalescent COVID-19.

The rearrangement joins TRBV6-4 to TRBJ2-1, with 11 bases identical to TRBD2. V dropped 2 bases and J dropped 8; count of bases not matched to a gene: 11. The CDR3 extends over 17 amino acids. The germline V gene encodes CDR1 MRHNA and CDR2 SNTAGT. In DNA form, the CDR3 reads TGTGCCAGCAGTGACCCCAAGGGACTAGCGGTCGTCGATGAGCAGTTCTTC. Protein sequence: CASSDPKGLAVVDEQFF.

The chain has TRBV6-1 and TRBJ1-5, with a tentative D call TRBD1 (5 bases). This CDR3 is 16 amino acids long. Per germline, CDR1 MNHNS and CDR2 SASEGT. V lost 4 bases, J lost 7 bases, and 20 bases lay in between. CDR3 sequence reads: CASSGLPGPGVQPQHF. CDR3 sequence (DNA): TGTGCCAGCAGTGGGCTTCCGGGACCGGGAGTGCAGCCCCAGCATTTT.